The T cell receptor (beta chain) described here comes from a study of human T cells and chemical hapten exposure. Overall study context: Minor volume differences among pooled libraries chiefly drove per-sample TCR yield variation. Study results and limitations: Positive correlation was observed between PT1 expanded TCR counts and patch test score.

The V end lost 5 bases, the J end lost 6 bases, and 17 bases lay between the germline ends. Germline V gene data show CDR1 as MNHEY and CDR2 as SVGAGI. The CDR3 has 15 residues. This clonotype was observed a few times. Its antigen is still unknown. Indicated time point: patch test 1, 2 weeks after DPC sensitization. Treatment of the sample: therapeutic diphenylcyclopropenone sensitization with weekly scalp DPC. Within the library, unique molecular identifiers were attached to each individual cDNA molecule. TCRdb fed the RACE reads into MiXCR, producing one record per CDR3 protein. The data contain about 340,000 distinct CDR3 sequences, roughly 6.9% of them singletons.

This receptor was taken from a woman aged 18-29 years with alopecia areata. Some clones in this sample may be carry-over from other donors' samples. J is TRBJ1-5 and V is TRBV6-5; weak D call: TRBD1 (5 bases). The sequences come from whole blood, collected in connection with sensitization to the hapten diphenylcyclopropenone (DPC). CDR3 DNA: TGTGCCAGCAGTCGCGACTCAGGGTCCCGTCAGCCCCAGCATTTT. Translated: CASSRDSGSRQPQHF.